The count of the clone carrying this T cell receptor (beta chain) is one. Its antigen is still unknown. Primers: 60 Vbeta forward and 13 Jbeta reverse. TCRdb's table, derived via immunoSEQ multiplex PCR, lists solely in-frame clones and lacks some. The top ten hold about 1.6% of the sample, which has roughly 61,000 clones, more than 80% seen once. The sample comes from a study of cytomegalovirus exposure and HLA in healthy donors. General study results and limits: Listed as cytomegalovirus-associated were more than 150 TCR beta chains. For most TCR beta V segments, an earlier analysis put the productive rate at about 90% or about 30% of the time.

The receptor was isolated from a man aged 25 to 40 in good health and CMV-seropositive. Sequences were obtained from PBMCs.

Here the CDR3 reads CASNSGNTGELFF. The CDR3 coding sequence is TGTGCCAGCAATTCGGGGAACACCGGGGAGCTGTTTTTT. This chain joins TRBV6-1 and TRBJ2-2; no clear D gene. Trimming took off 7 bases at V and 1 base at J, with 7 bases between the two ends. Germline loops: CDR1 MNHNS, CDR2 SASEGT. The CDR3 runs 13 residues.